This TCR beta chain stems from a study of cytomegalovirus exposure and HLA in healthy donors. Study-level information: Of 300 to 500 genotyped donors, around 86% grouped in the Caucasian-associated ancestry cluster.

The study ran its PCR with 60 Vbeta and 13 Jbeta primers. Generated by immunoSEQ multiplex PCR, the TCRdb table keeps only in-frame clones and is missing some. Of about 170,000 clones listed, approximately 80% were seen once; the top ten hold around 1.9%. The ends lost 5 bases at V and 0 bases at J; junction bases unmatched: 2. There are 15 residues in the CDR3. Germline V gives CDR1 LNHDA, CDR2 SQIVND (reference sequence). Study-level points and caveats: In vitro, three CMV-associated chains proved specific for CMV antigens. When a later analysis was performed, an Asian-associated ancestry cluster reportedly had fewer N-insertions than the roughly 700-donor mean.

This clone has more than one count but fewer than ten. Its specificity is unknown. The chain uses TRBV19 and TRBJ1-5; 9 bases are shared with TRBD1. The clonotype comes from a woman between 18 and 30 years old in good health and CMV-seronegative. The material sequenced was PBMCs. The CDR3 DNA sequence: TGTGCCAGTAGTGGGACAGGGTCTAGCAATCAGCCCCAGCATTTT. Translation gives CASSGTGSSNQPQHF.